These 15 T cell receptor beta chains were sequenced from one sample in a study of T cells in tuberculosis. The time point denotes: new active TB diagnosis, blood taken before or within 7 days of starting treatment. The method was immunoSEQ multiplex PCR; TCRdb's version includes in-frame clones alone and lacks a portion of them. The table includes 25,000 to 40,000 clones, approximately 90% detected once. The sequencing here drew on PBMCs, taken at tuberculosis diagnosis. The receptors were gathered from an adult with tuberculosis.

This chain's CDR3 is CASGNTGGSEQYF. The CDR3 DNA is TGTGCCAGCGGGAACACAGGGGGCTCCGAGCAGTACTTC. The chain has TRBV11-2 and TRBJ2-7; 9 bases fit TRBD1. With 8 bases clipped from V and 6 bases from J, the junction kept 8 bases outside the gene matches. Germline-derived CDR1 and CDR2 are SGHAT and FQNNGV. CDR3 length: 13 amino acids.

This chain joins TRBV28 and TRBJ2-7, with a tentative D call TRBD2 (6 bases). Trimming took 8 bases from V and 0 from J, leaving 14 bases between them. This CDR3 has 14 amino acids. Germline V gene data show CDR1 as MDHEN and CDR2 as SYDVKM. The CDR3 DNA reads TGTGCCAGCCACCCGGAGGGTAGCTCCTACGAGCAGTACTTC. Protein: CASHPEGSSYEQYF.

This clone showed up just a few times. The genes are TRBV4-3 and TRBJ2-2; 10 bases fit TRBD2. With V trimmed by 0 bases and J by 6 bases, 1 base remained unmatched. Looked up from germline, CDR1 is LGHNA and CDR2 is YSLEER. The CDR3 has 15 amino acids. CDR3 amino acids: CASSQEGLASGELFF. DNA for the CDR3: TGCGCCAGCAGCCAAGAGGGACTAGCGTCCGGGGAGCTGTTTTTT.

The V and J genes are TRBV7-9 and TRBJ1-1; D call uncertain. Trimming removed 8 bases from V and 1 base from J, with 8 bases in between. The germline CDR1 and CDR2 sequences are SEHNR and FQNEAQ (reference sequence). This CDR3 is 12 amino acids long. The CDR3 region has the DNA TGTGCCAGCCAACACAGGAACACTGAAGCTTTCTTT. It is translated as CASQHRNTEAFF.

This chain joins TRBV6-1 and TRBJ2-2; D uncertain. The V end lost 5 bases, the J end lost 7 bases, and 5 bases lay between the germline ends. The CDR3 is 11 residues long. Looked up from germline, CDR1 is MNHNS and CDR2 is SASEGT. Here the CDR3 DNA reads TGTGCCAGCAGTCCCGTCGGGGAGCTGTTTTTT. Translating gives CASSPVGELFF.

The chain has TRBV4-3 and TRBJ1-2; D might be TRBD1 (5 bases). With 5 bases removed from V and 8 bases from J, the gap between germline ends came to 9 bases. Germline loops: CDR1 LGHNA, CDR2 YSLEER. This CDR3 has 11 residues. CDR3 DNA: TGCGCCAGCAGCAGGGGCTACGGCTACACCTTC. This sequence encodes CASSRGYGYTF.

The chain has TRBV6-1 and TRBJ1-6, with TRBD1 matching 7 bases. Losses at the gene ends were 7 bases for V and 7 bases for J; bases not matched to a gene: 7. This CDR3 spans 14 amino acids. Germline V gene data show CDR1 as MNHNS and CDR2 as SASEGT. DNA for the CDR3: TGTGCCAGCAAGTGGGACAGCGGGAATTCACCCCTCCACTTT. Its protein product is CASKWDSGNSPLHF.

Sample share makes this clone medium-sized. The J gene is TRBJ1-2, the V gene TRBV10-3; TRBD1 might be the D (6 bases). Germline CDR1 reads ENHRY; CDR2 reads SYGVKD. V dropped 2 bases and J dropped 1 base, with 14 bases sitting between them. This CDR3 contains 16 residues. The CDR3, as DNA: TGTGCCATCAGTGAGCCAAACAGGGAATTTAACTATGGCTACACCTTC. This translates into CAISEPNREFNYGYTF.

The CDR3 loop is CASRTGTGITEAFF. As DNA, the CDR3 is TGTGCCAGCAGAACCGGGACAGGGATCACTGAAGCTTTCTTT. V usage is TRBV28 and J usage is TRBJ1-1; 9 positions agree with TRBD1. The germline V gene has CDR1 MDHEN and CDR2 SYDVKM. V was clipped by 6 bases and J by 4 bases; unmatched bases: 6. There are 14 residues in the CDR3.

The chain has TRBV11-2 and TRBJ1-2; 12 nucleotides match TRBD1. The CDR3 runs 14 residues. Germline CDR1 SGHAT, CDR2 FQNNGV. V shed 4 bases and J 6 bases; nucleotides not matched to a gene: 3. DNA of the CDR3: TGTGCCAGCAGCTGGGACAGGGGGCGCGATGGCTACACCTTC. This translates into CASSWDRGRDGYTF.

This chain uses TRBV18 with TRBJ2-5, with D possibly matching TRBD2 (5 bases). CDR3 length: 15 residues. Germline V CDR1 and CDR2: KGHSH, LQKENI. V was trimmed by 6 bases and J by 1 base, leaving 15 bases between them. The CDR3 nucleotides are TGTGCCAGCTCCAGCACCCAGAGGGCCCAAGAGACCCAGTACTTC. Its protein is CASSSTQRAQETQYF.

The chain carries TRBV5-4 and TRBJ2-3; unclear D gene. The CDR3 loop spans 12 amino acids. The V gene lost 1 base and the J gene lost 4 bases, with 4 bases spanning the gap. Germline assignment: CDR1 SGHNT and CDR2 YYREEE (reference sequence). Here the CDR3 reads CASSLSADTQYF. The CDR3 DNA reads TGTGCCAGCAGCTTGTCTGCAGATACGCAGTATTTT.

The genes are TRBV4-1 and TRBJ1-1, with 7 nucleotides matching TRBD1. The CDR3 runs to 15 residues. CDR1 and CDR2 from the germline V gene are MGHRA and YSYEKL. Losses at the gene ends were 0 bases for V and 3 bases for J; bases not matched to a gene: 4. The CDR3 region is CASSQEAGGDTEAFF. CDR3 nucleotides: TGCGCCAGCAGCCAAGAGGCAGGGGGAGACACTGAAGCTTTCTTT.

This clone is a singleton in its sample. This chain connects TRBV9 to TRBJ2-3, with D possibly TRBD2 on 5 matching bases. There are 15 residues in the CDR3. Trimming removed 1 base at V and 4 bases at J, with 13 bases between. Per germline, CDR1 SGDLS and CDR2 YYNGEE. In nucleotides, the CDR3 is TGTGCCAGCAGCGTACGGGGAGACCGCTCAGATACGCAGTATTTT. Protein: CASSVRGDRSDTQYF.

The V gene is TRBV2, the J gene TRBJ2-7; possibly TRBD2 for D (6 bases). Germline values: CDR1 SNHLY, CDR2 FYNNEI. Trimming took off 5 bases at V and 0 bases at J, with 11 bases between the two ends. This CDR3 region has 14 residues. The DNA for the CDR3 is TGTGCCAGCAGTCAGGACTACCTCTCCTACGAGCAGTACTTC. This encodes CASSQDYLSYEQYF.